These 27 T cell receptor beta chains were sequenced from one sample in a study of T cell repertoires in cytomegalovirus infection. MiXCR, run by TCRdb on the reads, gives a single entry per CDR3 protein. This table holds over 85,000 distinct CDR3 sequences, approximately 15% found once. Material: PBMCs. The receptors originated from a human donor in good health (CMV status not recorded). Some clones in this sample may be carry-over from other donors' samples.

For this clonotype: Germline and junction disagree at one end, which may indicate a read error. CDR3 protein: CVSSPDRSSYEQYF. The CDR3 region has the DNA TGTGTCAGCAGCCCGGACAGGAGCTCCTACGAGCAGTACTTC. V gene TRBV5-4 combines with J gene TRBJ2-7, with 7 bases identical to TRBD1. Germline V gene lookup returns CDR1 SGHNT and CDR2 YYREEE (reference sequence). The CDR3 contains 14 residues.

There are many counts of this clonotype. The rearrangement links TRBV19 to TRBJ2-2; D is undetermined. The CDR3 totals 19 residues. V lost 0 bases to trimming and J lost 2 bases, with 19 bases between them. Germline values: CDR1 LNHDA, CDR2 SQIVND (reference sequence). The CDR3 loop is CASSIDSRAYTKNTGELFF. The CDR3, as DNA: TGTGCCAGTAGTATAGATTCCCGGGCCTACACTAAAAACACCGGGGAGCTGTTTTTT. The whole variable domain, filled in from reference TRBV19 and TRBJ2-2, reads DGGITQSPKYLFRKEGQNVTLSCEQNLNHDAMYWYRQDPGQGLRLIYYSQIVNDFQKGDIAEGYSVSREKKESFPLTVTSAQKNPTAFYLCASSIDSRAYTKNTGELFFGEGSRLTVL.

The rearrangement uses TRBV18 and TRBJ1-3, with D unresolved. Germline lookup yields CDR1 KGHSH and CDR2 LQKENI. Trimming cost V 3 bases and J 2 bases, with 14 bases left between them. The CDR3 covers 16 residues. DNA for the CDR3: TGTGCCAGCTCACCCAACCTGGACCTGGCTGGAAACACCATATATTTT. This translates into CASSPNLDLAGNTIYF.

In the case of this clonotype: Mismatch with germline at one junction end may stem from a read error. V is TRBV7-7 and J is TRBJ1-2; D gene uncertain. The CDR3 length is 13 residues. In germline, CDR1 is SSHAT, CDR2 FNYEAQ (reference sequence). CDR3 sequence (DNA): TGTGCTAGCAGCCCCGATCCTAACTATGGCTACACCTTC. Translation gives CASSPDPNYGYTF.

The CDR3 coding sequence is TGTGCCAGCAGCCTCGGCAGGGGGGACTACGAGCAGTACTTC. Translating it yields CASSLGRGDYEQYF. J is TRBJ2-7 and V is TRBV11-1; TRBD1 is a possible D gene (7 bases). Germline V gene lookup returns CDR1 SGHAT and CDR2 FQDESV (reference sequence). Deletions cut 5 bases from V and 3 bases from J, with 14 bases between. CDR3 size: 14 residues.

This chain uses TRBV25-1 with TRBJ2-7; no reliable D call. Between the trimmed V and J ends, which lost 3 bases and 6 bases, there was a span of 12 bases. This CDR3 spans 13 amino acids. Germline lookup yields CDR1 MGHDK and CDR2 SYGVNS. The CDR3 sequence is CASSDLRFSEQYF. The CDR3 DNA follows: TGTGCCAGCAGTGATTTGCGGTTCTCCGAGCAGTACTTC.

This clonotype was picked up many times. This chain links TRBV7-2 with TRBJ1-1; D is uncertain. V was clipped by 4 bases and J by 3 bases, with 18 bases between them. There are 16 residues in the CDR3. Germline assignment: CDR1 SGHTA and CDR2 FQGNSA. CDR3 DNA: TGTGCCAGCAGCTACCTCCCGTTGGGGTCCGACACTGAAGCTTTCTTT. It encodes CASSYLPLGSDTEAFF. Full variable domain (outside the CDR3, taken from reference TRBV7-2 and TRBJ1-1): GAGVSQSPSNKVTEKGKDVELRCDPISGHTALYWYRQSLGQGLEFLIYFQGNSAPDKSGLPSDRFSAERTGGSVSTLTIQRTQQEDSAVYLCASSYLPLGSDTEAFFGQGTRLTVV.

This clonotype was recorded at least ten times. The genes are TRBV5-1 and TRBJ1-2; maybe TRBD1 (6 bases). V lost 0 bases to trimming and J lost 0 bases, with 9 bases between them. The CDR3 extends over 15 amino acids. Germline lookup yields CDR1 SGHRS and CDR2 YFSETQ. CDR3 sequence reads: CASSLGRTANYGYTF. Here the CDR3 DNA reads TGCGCCAGCAGCTTGGGGCGGACAGCTAACTATGGCTACACCTTC.

The chain joins TRBV19 to TRBJ1-5; D is perhaps TRBD1 (6 bases). This CDR3 has 16 residues. Per the germline V gene, CDR1 is LNHDA and CDR2 is SQIVND (reference sequence). V dropped 1 base and J dropped 5 bases, with 15 bases sitting between them. CDR3 in amino acids: CASSIAKDSIHQPQHF. Written as DNA, the CDR3 is TGTGCCAGTAGTATAGCGAAGGACAGCATCCATCAGCCCCAGCATTTT.

This clonotype occurred a few times. This sequence joins TRBV5-4 and TRBJ1-1; no firm D call. CDR1 and CDR2 (germline): SGHNT, YYREEE (reference sequence). V was shortened by 2 bases and J by 7 bases, with 12 bases between the two germline ends. CDR3 length equals 13 residues. CDR3 in DNA: TGTGCCAGCAGCTTATCTGGGGTTAATGAAGCTTTCTTT. Residues: CASSLSGVNEAFF.

A note on this clonotype: One base away lies a much larger clone, so this may be a sequencing read error. The chain couples TRBV7-2 to TRBJ1-3; D may be TRBD1 (5 bases). CDR3 length: 15 amino acids. V lost 2 bases to trimming and J lost 0 bases, with 8 bases between them. Germline V gene lookup returns CDR1 SGHTA and CDR2 FQGNSA. The CDR3 region has the DNA TGTGCCAGCAGCTTAAGAGGGGTCTCTGGAAACACCATATATTTT. It translates to CASSLRGVSGNTIYF. The complete variable domain, with remaining parts taken from reference TRBV7-2 and TRBJ1-3, reads GAGVSQSPSNKVTEKGKDVELRCDPISGHTALYWYRQSLGQGLEFLIYFQGNSAPDKSGLPSDRFSAERTGGSVSTLTIQRTQQEDSAVYLCASSLRGVSGNTIYFGEGSWLTVV.

The chain links TRBV11-2 to TRBJ2-5; no clear D gene. This CDR3 region has 12 residues. The germline V gene has CDR1 SGHAT and CDR2 FQNNGV. V was shortened by 5 bases and J by 5 bases, with 9 bases between the two germline ends. CDR3 residues: CASSPVQETQYF. The CDR3 nucleotides read TGTGCCAGCAGCCCCGTGCAGGAGACCCAGTACTTC.

Ten or more counts support this clonotype. The chain is built from TRBV12-3 or TRBV12-4 and TRBJ2-6; maybe TRBD2 (5 bases). V gave up 6 bases and J gave up 0 bases, with 18 bases separating them. The CDR3 covers 18 residues. CDR3 in DNA: TGTGCCAGCAGCCCCGGGGTAGTTTACTTCTCTGGGGCCAACGTCCTGACTTTC. It translates to CASSPGVVYFSGANVLTF.

This chain links TRBV2 with TRBJ2-3; 11 bases match TRBD2. The junction had 6 bases not matched to a gene; V was cut back by 7 bases and J by 6 bases. This CDR3 spans 14 amino acids. The germline V gene has CDR1 SNHLY and CDR2 FYNNEI. The CDR3 nucleotides are TGTGCCAGCAAGGAACTAGCGGGGGTGGATACGCAGTATTTT. It specifies CASKELAGVDTQYF. Together with reference TRBV2 and TRBJ2-3, the CDR3 gives the full variable domain: EPEVTQTPSHQVTQMGQEVILRCVPISNHLYFYWYRQILGQKVEFLVSFYNNEISEKSEIFDDQFSVERPDGSNFTLKIRSTKLEDSAMYFCASKELAGVDTQYFGPGTRLTVL.

In its sample, this clonotype was seen many times. The J gene is TRBJ1-4, the V gene TRBV6-6; D possibly corresponds to TRBD1 (5 bases). The germline gives CDR1 MNHNY, CDR2 SVGAGI (reference sequence). V was trimmed by 2 bases and J by 8 bases, leaving 12 bases between them. The CDR3 totals 14 residues. CDR3: CASSYVGAREKLFF. The CDR3 bases are TGTGCCAGCAGTTACGTAGGGGCTAGAGAAAAACTGTTTTTT.

The genes are TRBV10-1 and TRBJ1-2; 11 bases line up with TRBD1. The CDR3 has 13 amino acids. Germline CDR1 and CDR2: WNHNN and SYGVQD (reference sequence). V shed 6 bases, J shed 8 bases, and the junction held 5 bases outside the gene matches. CDR3 in amino acids: CASRDRGLQGYTF. The CDR3 DNA reads as TGCGCCAGCAGGGACAGGGGGCTACAAGGCTACACCTTC.

This rearrangement joins TRBV29-1 to TRBJ1-1, with D unclear. The CDR3 contains 11 residues. Germline assignment: CDR1 SQVTM and CDR2 ANQGSEA. The V end lost 8 bases, the J end lost 5 bases, and 12 bases lay between the germline ends. CDR3 sequence (DNA): TGCAGCTCCCGGCCGGAGACTGAAGCTTTCTTT. Protein product: CSSRPETEAFF. The variable domain in full, with the rest retrieved from reference TRBV29-1 and TRBJ1-1, is SAVISQKPSRDICQRGTSLTIQCQVDSQVTMMFWYRQQPGQSLTLIATANQGSEATYESGFVIDKFPISRPNLTFSTLTVSNMSPEDSSIYLCSSRPETEAFFGQGTRLTVV.

This clonotype was counted a few times. V is TRBV20-1 and J is TRBJ2-5; D remains ambiguous. The CDR3 length is 13 residues. Trimming cost V 1 base and J 5 bases, with 11 bases left between them. From germline, CDR1 is DFQATT and CDR2 SNEGSKA (reference sequence). CDR3 in DNA: TGCAGTGCTAGAGTCGCAGGCCGGGAGACCCAGTACTTC. It yields the protein CSARVAGRETQYF.

The chain employs TRBV6-4 and TRBJ2-3; no clear D gene. V shed 4 bases and J shed 3 bases, with 20 bases lying between them. CDR3 length: 17 amino acids. Germline V lookup: CDR1 MRHNA, CDR2 SNTAGT. This CDR3 reads CASSGRDDTSKTDTQYF. The CDR3 DNA follows: TGTGCCAGCAGTGGTAGAGACGATACTTCTAAGACAGATACGCAGTATTTT.

The chain is built from TRBV20-1 and TRBJ2-7, with 7 nucleotides matching TRBD2. This CDR3 spans 11 amino acids. V lost 6 bases to trimming and J lost 6 bases; unmatched junction nucleotides: 5. Germline assignment: CDR1 DFQATT and CDR2 SNEGSKA (reference sequence). Here the CDR3 reads CSAPSSGEQYF. The CDR3 bases are TGCAGTGCCCCATCTAGCGGCGAGCAGTACTTC.

The chain joins TRBV20-1 to TRBJ1-1; D may be TRBD1 (6 bases). The CDR3 loop spans 13 amino acids. Germline CDR1 DFQATT, CDR2 SNEGSKA (reference sequence). The V end was cut by 5 bases, the J end by 0 bases, with 10 bases between. The CDR3 reads CSARGALNTEAFF. CDR3 coding DNA: TGCAGTGCTCGGGGGGCCTTGAACACTGAAGCTTTCTTT.

In this sample, this clonotype turned up many times. CDR3 DNA sequence: TGTGCCACCAGCAGAGATAAAGGGTATGGCTACACCTTC. Amino acid sequence: CATSRDKGYGYTF. V and J are TRBV15 and TRBJ1-2; the D is unclear. Germline loops: CDR1 LNHNV, CDR2 YYDKDF (reference sequence). CDR3 length: 13 amino acids. Trimming took 0 bases from V and 5 from J, leaving 7 bases between them.

The V gene is TRBV3-1, the J gene TRBJ2-2; unclear D gene. The germline gives CDR1 LGHDT, CDR2 YNNKEL (reference sequence). Trimming removed 5 bases at V and 5 bases at J, with 6 bases between. This CDR3 is built from 12 residues. The CDR3 spells CASSFNTGELFF. The DNA of the CDR3 is TGTGCCAGCAGCTTTAATACCGGGGAGCTGTTTTTT.

The chain uses TRBV6-1 and TRBJ2-1, with no clear D. Germline CDR1 MNHNS, CDR2 SASEGT. This CDR3 region has 15 residues. V gave up 8 bases and J gave up 3 bases, with 17 bases separating them. CDR3 residues: CASSHAPELYNEQFF. CDR3 sequence (DNA): TGTGCCAGCTCCCACGCTCCTGAGCTCTACAATGAGCAGTTCTTC.

This clonotype occurred a few times. The chain combines TRBV29-1 with TRBJ1-1, with a tentative D call TRBD1 (5 bases). V was trimmed by 4 bases and J by 3 bases, leaving 9 bases between them. The CDR3 covers 12 residues. Germline V lookup: CDR1 SQVTM, CDR2 ANQGSEA. The DNA for the CDR3 is TGCAGCGTTGCAGGGTATGACACTGAAGCTTTCTTT. It specifies CSVAGYDTEAFF.

This clonotype was seen at least ten times. The rearrangement links TRBV28 to TRBJ1-1, with D tentatively TRBD1 (5 bases). Trimming removed 3 bases from V and 5 bases from J, with 19 bases in between. Germline CDR1 MDHEN, CDR2 SYDVKM. The CDR3 loop spans 16 amino acids. The chain's CDR3 is CASSFGAGIQRTEAFF. CDR3 nucleotides: TGTGCCAGCAGTTTTGGGGCAGGGATACAGAGAACTGAAGCTTTCTTT.

The rearrangement joins TRBV14 to TRBJ2-7, with D tentatively TRBD2 (5 bases). Between the trimmed V and J ends, which lost 0 bases and 0 bases, there was a span of 9 bases. The germline gives CDR1 SGHDN, CDR2 FVKESK. This CDR3 comprises 15 residues. This chain's CDR3 is CASSQDLAVSYEQYF. CDR3 nucleotides: TGTGCCAGCAGCCAAGATCTAGCAGTCTCCTACGAGCAGTACTTC. Full variable domain (remainder filled in from reference TRBV14 and TRBJ2-7): EAGVTQFPSHSVIEKGQTVTLRCDPISGHDNLYWYRRVMGKEIKFLLHFVKESKQDESGMPNNRFLAERTGGTYSTLKVQPAELEDSGVYFCASSQDLAVSYEQYFGPGTRLTVT.